Each of the 9 T cell receptor beta chains below was sequenced from the same sample in a study of Graves' ophthalmopathy and Graves' hyperthyroidism. Amplification of the TCR beta CDR3 regions used RNA transcripts (as template). RT-PCR was first run with HTBI primers, then multiplex PCR in a second round. TCRdb ran MiXCR on the multiplex PCR reads and lists one entry per CDR3 protein. Here the sample spans some 240,000 distinct CDR3 sequences, 45% to 55% being singletons. Sequencing was carried out using peripheral blood. These receptors came from an adult man with Graves' ophthalmopathy.

This clonotype was counted a few times. V is TRBV24-1 and J is TRBJ1-2, with 8 bases identical to TRBD1. The V and J ends lost 4 bases and 3 bases, in that order; junction bases with no gene match: 6. Germline loops: CDR1 KGHDR, CDR2 SFDVKD. The CDR3 runs to 15 residues. CDR3 protein: CATSERTGSYYGYTF. CDR3 nucleotide sequence: TGTGCCACCAGTGAGCGGACAGGGAGTTACTATGGCTACACCTTC.

This chain connects TRBV7-3 to TRBJ1-3; D remains ambiguous. CDR3 length: 15 residues. V lost 6 bases and J 0 bases, leaving 12 bases between the germline ends. In germline, CDR1 is SGHTA, CDR2 FQGTGA. The CDR3 region has the DNA TGTGCCAGCAGTTTAGCACGGGTCTCTGGAAACACCATATATTTT. Translated: CASSLARVSGNTIYF.

V is TRBV24-1 and J is TRBJ1-2, with no clear D. This CDR3 region has 13 residues. V was trimmed by 5 bases and J by 7 bases, leaving 13 bases between them. The V gene's germline CDR1 is KGHDR and CDR2 SFDVKD. In DNA, the CDR3 is TGTGCCACCAGTGGCCCCGAAGGGTCTGGCTACACCTTC. This codes for CATSGPEGSGYTF.

The chain employs TRBV24-1 and TRBJ1-1; a weak D match, TRBD1 (5 bases). Germline V gene lookup returns CDR1 KGHDR and CDR2 SFDVKD. V dropped 6 bases and J dropped 11 bases, with 15 bases sitting between them. The CDR3 is 12 residues long. CDR3 residues: CATSFQTEEAFF. CDR3 sequence (DNA): TGTGCCACCAGTTTCCAGACAGAGGAGGCTTTCTTT.

As concerns this clonotype: At one boundary the junction diverges from the germline segment, which might be a read error. The rearrangement links TRBV9 to TRBJ2-2, with D perhaps matching TRBD1 (7 bases). Germline V gives CDR1 SGDLS, CDR2 YYNGEE. CDR3 size: 16 residues. The CDR3 DNA is TGTGCCAGCAGCTTAGCGGAGGGGGCAAACAGCGGGGAGCTGTTTTTT. This sequence encodes CASSLAEGANSGELFF.

This clonotype was counted a single time. At one boundary the junction diverges from the germline segment, which might be a read error. The CDR3 reads CASSYSRAGSVETQYF. The CDR3 bases are TGTGCCAGCAGTTACTCCCGGGCGGGGAGTGTTGAGACCCAGTACTTC. The chain recombines TRBV10-3 with TRBJ2-7, with D maybe TRBD2 (6 bases). The J call is in doubt because the DNA end fits TRBJ2-5 better. The V gene's germline CDR1 is ENHRY and CDR2 SYGVKD. This CDR3 comprises 16 residues.

The chain recombines TRBV20-1 with TRBJ1-6; a possible D gene is TRBD1 (6 bases). Germline values: CDR1 DFQATT, CDR2 SNEGSKA (reference sequence). CDR3 length: 16 amino acids. V shed 1 base and J shed 3 bases, with 13 bases lying between them. CDR3 in DNA: TGCAGTGCTAGAGGAGCAGGGGCCATCTATAATTCACCCCTCCACTTT. It encodes CSARGAGAIYNSPLHF.

The chain recombines TRBV5-1 with TRBJ1-1; D is unresolved. CDR1 SGHRS and CDR2 YFSETQ come from the germline V gene. V was pared by 4 bases and J by 1 base, with 14 bases between. The CDR3 is 15 residues long. The CDR3 sequence is CASSPLSNKNTEAFF. The DNA of the CDR3 is TGCGCCAGCAGCCCTTTATCGAATAAGAACACTGAAGCTTTCTTT.

The gene calls are TRBV5-1 and TRBJ1-1; D uncertain. Germline V gene lookup returns CDR1 SGHRS and CDR2 YFSETQ. CDR3 length: 14 residues. V lost 3 bases and J lost 3, with 12 bases in between. Here the CDR3 reads CASSSGPGDTEAFF. The CDR3 DNA is TGCGCCAGCAGCTCAGGACCCGGAGACACTGAAGCTTTCTTT.